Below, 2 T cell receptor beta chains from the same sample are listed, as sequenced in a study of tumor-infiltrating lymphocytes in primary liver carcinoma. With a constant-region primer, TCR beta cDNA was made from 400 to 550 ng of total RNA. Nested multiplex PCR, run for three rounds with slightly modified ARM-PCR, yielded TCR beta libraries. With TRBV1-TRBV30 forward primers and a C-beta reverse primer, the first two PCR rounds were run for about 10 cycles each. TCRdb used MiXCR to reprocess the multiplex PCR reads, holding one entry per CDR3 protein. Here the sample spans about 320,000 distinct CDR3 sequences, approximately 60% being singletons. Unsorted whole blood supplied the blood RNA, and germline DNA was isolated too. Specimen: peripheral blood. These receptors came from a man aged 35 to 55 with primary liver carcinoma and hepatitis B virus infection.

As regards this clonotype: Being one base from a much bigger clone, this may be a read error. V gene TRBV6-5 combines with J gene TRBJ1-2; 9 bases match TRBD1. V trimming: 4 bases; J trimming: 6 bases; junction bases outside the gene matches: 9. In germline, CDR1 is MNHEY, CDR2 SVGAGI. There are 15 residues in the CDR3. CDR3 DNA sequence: TGTGCCAGCAGTTGGTCCGGGACAGGGTATGATGGCTACACCTTC. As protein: CASSWSGTGYDGYTF.

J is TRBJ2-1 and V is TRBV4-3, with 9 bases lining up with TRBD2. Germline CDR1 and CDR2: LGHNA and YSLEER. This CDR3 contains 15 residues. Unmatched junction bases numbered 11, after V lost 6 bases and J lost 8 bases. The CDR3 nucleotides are TGCGCCAGCAGGTCTGGGACTAGCCTTTTTGATGAGCAGTTCTTC. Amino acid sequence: CASRSGTSLFDEQFF.